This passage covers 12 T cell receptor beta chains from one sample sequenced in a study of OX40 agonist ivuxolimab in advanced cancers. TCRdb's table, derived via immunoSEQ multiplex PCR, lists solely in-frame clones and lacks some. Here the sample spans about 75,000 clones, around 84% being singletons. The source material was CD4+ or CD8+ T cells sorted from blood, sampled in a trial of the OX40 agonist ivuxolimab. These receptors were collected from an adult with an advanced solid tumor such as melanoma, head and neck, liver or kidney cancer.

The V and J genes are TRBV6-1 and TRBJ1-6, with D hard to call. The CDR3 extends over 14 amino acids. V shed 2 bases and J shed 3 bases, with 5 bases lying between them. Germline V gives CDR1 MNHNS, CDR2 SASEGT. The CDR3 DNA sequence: TGTGCCAGCAGTGAATTGGTCTATAATTCACCCCTCCACTTT. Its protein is CASSELVYNSPLHF.

The CDR3 here is CASRDSTGTGNTIYF. In nucleotides, the CDR3 is TGTGCCAGCAGAGATTCGACGGGCACTGGAAACACCATATATTTT. V usage is TRBV6-6 and J usage is TRBJ1-3; no definite D call. CDR3 length: 15 residues. The V gene's germline CDR1 is MNHNY and CDR2 SVGAGI (reference sequence). The V gene lost 6 bases and the J gene lost 2 bases, with 14 bases spanning the gap.

The CDR3 bases are TGTGCCAGCAGTTTATTGGTGGAAACTAGCGGGATTATTGTGGAGCAGTACTTC. This sequence encodes CASSLLVETSGIIVEQYF. The chain carries TRBV28 and TRBJ2-7; TRBD2 aligns across 10 bases. V was pared by 1 base and J by 7 bases, with 16 bases of the junction left unmatched. Per the germline V gene, CDR1 is MDHEN and CDR2 is SYDVKM. This CDR3 comprises 18 residues.

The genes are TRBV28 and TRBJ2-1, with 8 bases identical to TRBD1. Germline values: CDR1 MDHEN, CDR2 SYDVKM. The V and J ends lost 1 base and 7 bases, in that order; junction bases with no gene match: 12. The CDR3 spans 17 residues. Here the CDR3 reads CASSLFRGQGARNEQFF. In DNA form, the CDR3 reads TGTGCCAGCAGTTTATTTCGCGGGCAGGGGGCGAGAAATGAGCAGTTCTTC.

As DNA, the CDR3 is TGTGCCAGCAGTTACGAAGGTTATAGCAATCAGCCCCAGCATTTT. It is translated as CASSYEGYSNQPQHF. This sequence joins TRBV6-6 and TRBJ1-5; D not resolved. Germline V CDR1 and CDR2: MNHNY, SVGAGI (reference sequence). V was cut by 2 bases and J by 0 bases, with 8 bases left in between. The CDR3 is 15 amino acids.

In nucleotides, the CDR3 is TGTGCCAGCAGCATGACAGGGGGAACTGAAGCTTTCTTT. Amino acids: CASSMTGGTEAFF. The V call is TRBV7-2, the J call TRBJ1-1; 9 bases are shared with TRBD1. V shed 5 bases and J 5 bases; nucleotides not matched to a gene: 3. The germline CDR1 and CDR2 sequences are SGHTA and FQGNSA. The CDR3 is 13 residues long.

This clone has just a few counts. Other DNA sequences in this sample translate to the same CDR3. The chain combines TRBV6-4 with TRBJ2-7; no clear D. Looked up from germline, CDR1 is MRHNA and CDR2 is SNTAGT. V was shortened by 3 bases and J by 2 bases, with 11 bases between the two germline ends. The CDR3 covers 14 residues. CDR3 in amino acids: CASSEQNGAYEQYF. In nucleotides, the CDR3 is TGTGCCAGCAGTGAACAAAACGGAGCCTACGAGCAGTACTTC.

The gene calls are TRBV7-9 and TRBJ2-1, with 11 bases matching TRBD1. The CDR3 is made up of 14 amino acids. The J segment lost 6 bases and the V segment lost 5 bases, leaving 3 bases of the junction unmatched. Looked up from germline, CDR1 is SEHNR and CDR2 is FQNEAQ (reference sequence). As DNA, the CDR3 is TGTGCCAGCAGCCCCGGGACAGGGGGCAATGAGCAGTTCTTC. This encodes CASSPGTGGNEQFF.

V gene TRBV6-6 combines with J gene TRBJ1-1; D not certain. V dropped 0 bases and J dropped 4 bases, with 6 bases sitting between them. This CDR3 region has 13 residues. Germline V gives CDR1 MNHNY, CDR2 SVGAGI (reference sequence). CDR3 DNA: TGTGCCAGCAGTTACTCAGGGTTCACTGAAGCTTTCTTT. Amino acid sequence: CASSYSGFTEAFF.

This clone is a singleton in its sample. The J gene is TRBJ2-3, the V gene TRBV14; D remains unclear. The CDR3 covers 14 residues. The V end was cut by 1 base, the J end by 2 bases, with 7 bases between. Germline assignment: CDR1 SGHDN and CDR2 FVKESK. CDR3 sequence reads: CASSQVFYTDTQYF. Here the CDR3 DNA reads TGTGCCAGCAGCCAAGTCTTCTACACAGATACGCAGTATTTT.

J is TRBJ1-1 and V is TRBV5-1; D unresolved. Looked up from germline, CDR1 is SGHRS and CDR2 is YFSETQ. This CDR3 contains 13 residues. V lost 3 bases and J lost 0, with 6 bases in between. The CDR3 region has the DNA TGCGCCAGCAGCTCCGAGATGAACACTGAAGCTTTCTTT. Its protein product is CASSSEMNTEAFF.

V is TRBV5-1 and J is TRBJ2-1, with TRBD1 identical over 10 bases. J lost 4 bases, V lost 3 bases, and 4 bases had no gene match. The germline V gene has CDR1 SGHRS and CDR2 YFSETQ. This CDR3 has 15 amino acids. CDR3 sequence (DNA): TGCGCCAGCAGCTCCCGGGACAGGGGTTACAATGAGCAGTTCTTC. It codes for CASSSRDRGYNEQFF.